The rows below give T cell receptor beta chains drawn from one sample of a study of CD4+ T cells in melanoma. The assay was immunoSEQ multiplex PCR, and TCRdb's table has in-frame clones only and misses some. The sample includes around 7,100 clones, 45% to 60% of them seen just once. Specimen: cells from a culture (not recorded whether cultured in vitro). These receptors were taken from a human donor with melanoma. Each CDR3 is given with its conserved first and last residue. Expanded clones get a size class; other rows say once, few or many, or leave the size out.

V	J	size	CDR3
TRBV11-3	TRBJ2-1	-	CASSLGPTNINEQFF
TRBV29-1	TRBJ2-2	once	CSVESGERTGELFF
TRBV7-9	TRBJ2-2	-	CASTHREGNTGELFF
TRBV19	TRBJ1-5	-	CASSSWALRGSNQPQHF
TRBV6-1	TRBJ2-7	-	CASSDRGAHYEQYF
TRBV6-5	TRBJ2-5	-	CASSYSTSGGQETQYF
TRBV6-5	TRBJ2-7	-	CASSPLNSDEQYF
TRBV29-1	TRBJ2-3	-	CSVDGGSDTQYF
TRBV5-1	TRBJ1-2	-	CASSEPGQGAVGYTF
TRBV30	TRBJ1-2	medium-sized	CAWEGDRYGYTF
TRBV4-1	TRBJ1-3	few	CASSQEPGGWNTIYF
TRBV6-5	TRBJ1-6	few	CASKRDSNSPLHF
TRBV5-6	TRBJ2-1	-	CASSLVRLAGGRHEQFF
TRBV10-3	TRBJ2-7	-	CAISLVGREQYF